The T cell receptor beta chain under discussion was sequenced for a study of identifying expanded T cells in peripheral blood. Whole-study results and caveats: Across healthy donors, higher total template counts meant significantly greater approximately two-week count variance.

On this clone itself: The antigen is undetermined.

The repertoire was sequenced with immunoSEQ multiplex PCR; TCRdb's copy has only in-frame clones and lacks some. The table lists about 50,000 clones, approximately 79% of them singletons. This receptor was taken from a person between 18 and 75 years old in good health. The sequenced material came from blood.

CDR3 sequence: CAIRQGLVGQPQHF. CDR3 DNA sequence: TGTGCCATCCGTCAGGGCCTGGTCGGTCAGCCCCAGCATTTT. This rearrangement joins TRBV28 to TRBJ1-5, with D possibly being TRBD1 (5 bases). Trimming cost V 10 bases and J 6 bases, with 19 bases left between them. The CDR3 sequence is 14 residues long. Germline CDR1 MDHEN, CDR2 SYDVKM. The complete variable domain, with remaining parts taken from reference TRBV28 and TRBJ1-5, reads DVKVTQSSRYLVKRTGEKVFLECVQDMDHENMFWYRQDPGLGLRLIYFSYDVKMKEKGDIPEGYSVSREKKERFSLILESASTNQTSMYLCAIRQGLVGQPQHFGDGTRLSIL.